The clone carrying this TCR beta chain qualifies as medium-sized (0.01 to 0.1%). Amplicons of TCR beta CDR3 were generated from genomic DNA by two-round multiplex PCR. Initially, in first-round PCR, primers specific to each TRBV and TRBJ gene were used. TCRdb reprocessed the multiplex PCR reads with MiXCR, giving one entry per CDR3 protein. This table has over 11,000 distinct CDR3 sequences, about 57% appearing once. Trimming left V 2 bases short and J 0 bases short, with 10 bases between. The germline V gene encodes CDR1 MNHNS and CDR2 SASEGT. The CDR3 is 16 residues long. This sample is drawn from a study of prognosis after radiotherapy for stage I lung cancer. Study as a whole: Stereotactic body radiotherapy was given without concurrent therapy, and no patient received both at once.

The input for sequencing was PBMCs, taken before or after stereotactic body radiation therapy (not recorded which). This receptor was taken from a donor aged 50 or older with non-small cell lung cancer. The chain carries TRBV6-1 and TRBJ2-2, with TRBD1 as a possible D gene (6 bases). CDR3 sequence (DNA): TGTGCCAGCAGTGAATTCGGGACATCGAACACCGGGGAGCTGTTTTTT. Protein sequence: CASSEFGTSNTGELFF.